This record looks at one T cell receptor beta chain sequence and its context. Its specificity is not known. Specified treatment: around 19 received Ad26.COV2.S at low or high dose, single or two shots; five or six received placebo; per-sample allocation not given. It was on day 63 after the first vaccine or placebo injection that samples were taken. Adults aged 18-55 years in Boston included the donor. Wuhan-strain SARS-CoV-2 spike was expressed by the Ad26 vector that made up the vaccine. The data were obtained in a study of Ad26.COV2.S vaccination and SARS-CoV-2 variants. Whole-study context: The vaccine Ad26.COV2.S was put into the muscle once, or twice with 56 days between. Points from the study as a whole: Vaccine recipients had higher spike-specific TCR breadth than placebo recipients.

V shed 1 base and J 4 bases; nucleotides not matched to a gene: 12. CDR1 is MNHNS, CDR2 SASEGT, per germline. This CDR3 region has 19 residues. Sequencing was performed with immunoSEQ multiplex PCR; in TCRdb, only in-frame clones are kept and a portion is missing. The sample shows 300,000 to 400,000 clones, around nine tenths of them seen only once. This rearrangement joins TRBV6-1 to TRBJ1-3; the match to TRBD1 covers 11 bases. The sequence came from a person aged 18-60 years who received the Ad26.COV2.S COVID-19 vaccine or a placebo. The material sequenced was peripheral blood, taken in a trial of Ad26.COV2.S vaccine versus placebo. CDR3 coding DNA: TGTGCCAGCAGTGAAGGCCCCGGACAGGGGGCCTTGACGGGAAACACCATATATTTT. Translating it yields CASSEGPGQGALTGNTIYF.